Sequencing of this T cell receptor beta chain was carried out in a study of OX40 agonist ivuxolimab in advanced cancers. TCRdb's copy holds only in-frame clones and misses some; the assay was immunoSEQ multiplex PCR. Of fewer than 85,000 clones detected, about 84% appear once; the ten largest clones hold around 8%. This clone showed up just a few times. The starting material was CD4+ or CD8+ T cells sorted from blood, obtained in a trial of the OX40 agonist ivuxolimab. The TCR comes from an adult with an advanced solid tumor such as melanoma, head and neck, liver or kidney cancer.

The CDR3 reads CASSFTGEAEQYF. CDR3 coding DNA: TGTGCCAGCAGCTTTACAGGGGAGGCCGAGCAGTACTTC. The V and J genes are TRBV7-2 and TRBJ2-7, with TRBD1 as a possible D gene (7 bases). Between the trimmed V and J ends, which lost 3 bases and 6 bases, there was a span of 12 bases. CDR1 and CDR2 from the germline V gene are SGHTA and FQGNSA. This CDR3 has 13 residues.